The 16 T cell receptor beta chains reported below all come from one sample, sequenced in a study of cytomegalovirus exposure and HLA in healthy donors. Vbeta (60) and Jbeta (13) primers were used in the PCR. This table comes from immunoSEQ multiplex PCR, and its TCRdb copy is limited to in-frame clones, with some not included. The data hold 150,000 or so clones, with roughly 84% observed a single time. Sequencing was performed on PBMCs. Receptors were obtained from a young man in good health and CMV-seronegative.

The chain is built from TRBV19 and TRBJ1-2; a weak D match, TRBD1 (6 bases). The CDR3 consists of 14 residues. The V gene lost 5 bases and the J gene lost 8 bases, with 18 bases spanning the gap. CDR1 and CDR2 from the germline V gene are LNHDA and SQIVND (reference sequence). The CDR3 sequence: CASSFTSGAGGYTF. DNA for the CDR3: TGTGCCAGTAGTTTTACCTCAGGGGCGGGCGGCTACACCTTC.

This chain links TRBV7-2 with TRBJ2-3; TRBD2 agrees at 10 bases. The CDR3 is 15 amino acids. Germline CDR1 is SGHTA and CDR2 is FQGNSA. Trimming cost V 4 bases and J 2 bases; bases outside gene matches: 3. The CDR3 nucleotides are TGTGCCAGCAGCTGGAGCGGGGGGGCCACAGATACGCAGTATTTT. Residues: CASSWSGGATDTQYF.

DNA for the CDR3: TGTGCCAGCAAGACCACACTAAACACTGAAGCTTTCTTT. The encoded protein is CASKTTLNTEAFF. The rearrangement links TRBV2 to TRBJ1-1, with unresolved D. Germline loops: CDR1 SNHLY, CDR2 FYNNEI. Trimming stripped 7 bases from V and 2 bases from J, with 11 bases between. The CDR3 has 13 amino acids.

This clone was seen more than once but under ten times. J is TRBJ2-7 and V is TRBV5-1, with D possibly being TRBD2 (5 bases). The CDR3 has 13 residues. The ends were cut back, 4 bases at V and 0 bases at J, with 8 bases in the middle. Per germline, CDR1 SGHRS and CDR2 YFSETQ. The CDR3 DNA is TGCGCCAGCAGCGCGGGTGACTCCTACGAGCAGTACTTC. This encodes CASSAGDSYEQYF. The variable domain in full, with the rest retrieved from reference TRBV5-1 and TRBJ2-7, is KAGVTQTPRYLIKTRGQQVTLSCSPISGHRSVSWYQQTPGQGLQFLFEYFSETQRNKGNFPGRFSGRQFSNSRSEMNVSTLELGDSALYLCASSAGDSYEQYFGPGTRLTVT.

The chain has TRBV7-9 and TRBJ1-4, with 7 positions matching TRBD1. The length of the CDR3 is 15 residues. With V trimmed by 0 bases and J by 4 bases, 2 bases remained unmatched. The germline V gene encodes CDR1 SEHNR and CDR2 FQNEAQ (reference sequence). The DNA for the CDR3 is TGTGCCAGCAGCTTAGCCCAGGGGGTTAATGAAAAACTGTTTTTT. Translation: CASSLAQGVNEKLFF.

The chain joins TRBV6-1 to TRBJ2-2; 7 bases line up with TRBD2. Germline V lookup: CDR1 MNHNS, CDR2 SASEGT. J was trimmed by 3 bases and V by 4 bases; bases with no gene match: 8. This CDR3 has 16 residues. The CDR3 bases are TGTGCCAGCAGTGGGGGCGGGGGTGGAGACACCGGGGAGCTGTTTTTT. Translated, it gives CASSGGGGGDTGELFF.

Only a few counts were recorded for this clone. The V gene is TRBV7-9, the J gene TRBJ2-7; unclear D gene. From germline, CDR1 is SEHNR and CDR2 FQNEAQ (reference sequence). CDR3 length: 14 amino acids. Trimming left V 4 bases short and J 0 bases short, with 10 bases between. The CDR3 here is CASSSRQSSYEQYF. The CDR3 DNA reads TGTGCCAGCAGCTCCAGGCAGTCCTCCTACGAGCAGTACTTC.

The rearrangement joins TRBV4-1 to TRBJ1-5; D perhaps matches TRBD1 (6 bases). Trimming cost V 6 bases and J 5 bases, with 20 bases left between them. Germline loops: CDR1 MGHRA, CDR2 YSYEKL. This CDR3 spans 16 amino acids. In DNA, the CDR3 is TGCGCCAGCAGTTCCGACAGGACTTCTACTTATCAGCCCCAGCATTTT. Translation gives CASSSDRTSTYQPQHF.

This rearrangement joins TRBV2 to TRBJ1-1; a possible D gene is TRBD1 (5 bases). V was cut by 6 bases and J by 7 bases, with 6 bases left in between. Germline CDR1 reads SNHLY; CDR2 reads FYNNEI. The CDR3 totals 10 residues. CDR3 region: CASRGVEAFF. In DNA form, the CDR3 reads TGTGCCAGCAGAGGGGTTGAAGCTTTCTTT.

This clone was found a few times. V usage is TRBV5-8 and J usage is TRBJ2-5; no firm D call. Looked up from germline, CDR1 is SGHTS and CDR2 is YDEGEE. The CDR3 runs to 15 residues. V was shortened by 4 bases and J by 2 bases, with 15 bases between the two germline ends. CDR3 nucleotides: TGTGCCAGCAGCCCCGGCAGGCGTCTACAAGAGACCCAGTACTTC. Translating it yields CASSPGRRLQETQYF. The full variable domain, rest sourced from reference TRBV5-8 and TRBJ2-5, is EAGVTQSPTHLIKTRGQQATLRCSPISGHTSVYWYQQALGLGLQFLLWYDEGEERNRGNFPPRFSGRQFPNYSSELNVNALELEDSALYLCASSPGRRLQETQYFGPGTRLLVL.

The CDR3 region is CASSRSAGVLDEQFF. The CDR3 DNA is TGCGCCAGCAGCCGGTCAGCGGGAGTTCTGGATGAGCAGTTCTTC. The chain uses TRBV4-1 and TRBJ2-1; 8 bases align to TRBD2. Germline V lookup: CDR1 MGHRA, CDR2 YSYEKL. The V gene end was trimmed by 4 bases and the J gene end by 8 bases; junction bases not matched to a gene: 10. This CDR3 region has 15 residues.

The chain employs TRBV19 and TRBJ1-1; no reliable D call. The CDR3 length is 12 residues. V lost 11 bases and J 7 bases, leaving 17 bases between the germline ends. The V gene's germline CDR1 is LNHDA and CDR2 SQIVND (reference sequence). CDR3 nucleotides: TGTGCCTCAAAGGTAGGTTCGGGTGAAGCTTTCTTT. It yields the protein CASKVGSGEAFF.

V gene TRBV29-1 combines with J gene TRBJ1-1; 10 nucleotides agree with TRBD1. This CDR3 has 14 amino acids. The trim removed 5 bases at V and 4 bases at J, leaving 7 bases unmatched. The germline CDR1 and CDR2 sequences are SQVTM and ANQGSEA. The CDR3: CSVSPRTGGTEAFF. The CDR3 DNA is TGCAGCGTTTCTCCTAGGACAGGGGGCACTGAAGCTTTCTTT.

This chain joins TRBV18 and TRBJ2-6; 7 bases agree with TRBD1. Unmatched junction bases numbered 9, after V lost 3 bases and J lost 4 bases. Germline-derived CDR1 and CDR2 are KGHSH and LQKENI. The CDR3 totals 17 residues. CDR3 coding DNA: TGTGCCAGCTCACCGATGGTTCAGGGGGACGGGGCCAACGTCCTGACTTTC. Encoded protein: CASSPMVQGDGANVLTF.

This clone was counted a single time. The rearrangement uses TRBV2 and TRBJ2-5; 8 bases align to TRBD2. This CDR3 spans 15 amino acids. The ends lost 0 bases at V and 2 bases at J; junction bases unmatched: 2. Germline values: CDR1 SNHLY, CDR2 FYNNEI. The CDR3 DNA follows: TGTGCCAGCAGTGAAGCCGGGACTAGACAAGAGACCCAGTACTTC. Translation: CASSEAGTRQETQYF.

This clone was counted a few times. The chain links TRBV29-1 to TRBJ2-2, with TRBD1 matching 7 bases. V shed 5 bases and J 3 bases; nucleotides not matched to a gene: 3. Looked up from germline, CDR1 is SQVTM and CDR2 is ANQGSEA. This CDR3 has 13 residues. The CDR3 DNA sequence: TGCAGCGTTAGGGGGCGGGACACCGGGGAGCTGTTTTTT. This codes for CSVRGRDTGELFF.